The sequence of this T cell receptor (beta chain) was determined in a study of beta chain features in type 1 diabetes. This CDR3 has 15 amino acids. Trimming stripped 2 bases from V and 2 bases from J, with 14 bases between. From germline, CDR1 is SGDLS and CDR2 YYNGEE. The investigators reverse transcribed all of the isolated RNA, so they sequenced expressed TCRB transcripts. Read counts averaged roughly 3.7 million for samples of naive, central memory and regulatory T cells. Some clones are missing from TCRdb's copy, which holds only in-frame ones; the method was immunoSEQ multiplex PCR. The table records hundreds of thousands of clones, roughly 31% of them present only once. In its sample, this clone was seen a few times.

Sample: naive CD4+ T cells from blood. V gene TRBV9 combines with J gene TRBJ2-7; either TRBD1 or TRBD2 may fit D (5 bases each). This receptor was taken from a man aged 18 to 30 in good health. The CDR3: CASSVGTGPAYEQYF. The CDR3 nucleotides are TGTGCCAGCAGCGTTGGCACGGGACCGGCCTACGAGCAGTACTTC.